The 3 T cell receptor beta chains in this list originate from one sample, sequenced in a study of cytomegalovirus exposure and HLA in healthy donors. It was with 60 Vbeta and 13 Jbeta primers that the PCR ran. TCRdb keeps only in-frame clones here, not all; method: immunoSEQ multiplex PCR. Of around 80,000 clones listed, around 79% are singletons. The material sequenced was PBMCs. These receptors were obtained from a middle-aged man in good health and CMV-seronegative.

The chain links TRBV7-9 to TRBJ2-7, with unresolved D. CDR1 and CDR2 (germline): SEHNR, FQNEAQ (reference sequence). The CDR3 runs to 15 residues. V lost 4 bases to trimming and J lost 3 bases, with 16 bases between them. CDR3 nucleotide sequence: TGTGCCAGCAGCTCCCCGATAGACGCGGACTACGAGCAGTACTTC. Protein sequence: CASSSPIDADYEQYF.

CDR3 amino acids: CASSDRIYEQYF. The CDR3 nucleotides read TGTGCCAGCAGCGACAGAATATACGAGCAGTACTTC. V is TRBV2 and J is TRBJ2-7; maybe TRBD1 (5 bases). CDR3 length: 12 residues. Germline V lookup: CDR1 SNHLY, CDR2 FYNNEI. V gave up 6 bases and J gave up 4 bases, with 10 bases separating them.

V is TRBV7-8 and J is TRBJ2-3, with unresolved D. The ends were cut back, 7 bases at V and 1 base at J, with 12 bases in the middle. CDR3 size: 14 residues. Germline values: CDR1 SGHVS, CDR2 FQNEAQ. The chain's CDR3 is CASTIGRGTDTQYF. CDR3 in DNA: TGTGCCAGCACCATCGGTCGAGGCACAGATACGCAGTATTTT.